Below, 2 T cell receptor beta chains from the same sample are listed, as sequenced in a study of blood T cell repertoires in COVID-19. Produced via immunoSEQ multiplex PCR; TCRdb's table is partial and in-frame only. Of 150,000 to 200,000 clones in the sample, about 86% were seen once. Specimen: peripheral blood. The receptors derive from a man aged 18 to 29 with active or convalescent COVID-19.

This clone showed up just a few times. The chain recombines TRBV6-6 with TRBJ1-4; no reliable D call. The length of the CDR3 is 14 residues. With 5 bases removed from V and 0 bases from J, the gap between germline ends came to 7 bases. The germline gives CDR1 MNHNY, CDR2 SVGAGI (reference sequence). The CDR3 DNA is TGTGCCAGCAGTATCCTAGCAACTAATGAAAAACTGTTTTTT. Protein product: CASSILATNEKLFF.

The CDR3 protein is CASSLSGGNYGYTF. The CDR3 bases are TGTGCCAGCAGCTTGTCAGGGGGCAACTATGGCTACACCTTC. V is TRBV11-3 and J is TRBJ1-2; 8 nucleotides match TRBD1. J was trimmed by 2 bases and V by 3 bases; bases with no gene match: 2. Germline V gives CDR1 SGHNT, CDR2 YENEEA. This CDR3 region has 14 residues.